The rows below give T cell receptor beta chains drawn from one sample of a study of beta chain features in type 1 diabetes. Libraries were prepared by immunoSEQ multiplex PCR; TCRdb keeps only in-frame clonotypes and omits some of them. The table lists about 740,000 clones, around 15% of them singletons. The source material was naive CD4+ T cells from blood. All receptors derive from a man between 18 and 29 years old with type 1 diabetes. The CDR3 runs from the conserved cysteine through the conserved F or W. D genes are given only for firm matches. Size tells how often a clone was seen (once, few, many) or the class of an expanded clone, and some rows leave it out.

J: TRBJ1-5; V: TRBV23-1; D: -; size: -; DNA: TGCGCCAGCAGTCAATCGTGTATGAATAGCAATCAGCCCCAGCATTTT; CDR3: CASSQSCMNSNQPQHF
J: TRBJ2-1; V: TRBV30; D: -; size: -; DNA: TGTGCCTGGAGTGTTTTTAACTCCTACAATGAGCAGTTCTTC; CDR3: CAWSVFNSYNEQFF
J: TRBJ2-6; V: TRBV9; D: -; size: few; DNA: TGTGCCAGCCGGACAGACGGCCTCGGGGCCAACGTCCTGACTTTC; CDR3: CASRTDGLGANVLTF
J: TRBJ2-3; V: TRBV21-1; D: -; size: few; DNA: TGTGCCAGCAGCCCCTCGACAGGGGTTTTCGCAGATACGCAGTATTTT; CDR3: CASSPSTGVFADTQYF
J: TRBJ1-2; V: TRBV5-6; D: -; size: few; DNA: TGTGCCAGCAGCCCTACAGGCAACTATGGCTACACCTTC; CDR3: CASSPTGNYGYTF
J: TRBJ1-1; V: TRBV2; D: TRBD1; size: -; DNA: TGTGCCAGCAGGAAGGCAGGGGGCGGGCCTGAAGCTTTCTTT; CDR3: CASRKAGGGPEAFF
J: TRBJ2-7; V: TRBV10-3; D: TRBD1; size: few; DNA: TGTGCCATCAGCACAACAGGGGCCGATGCCTACGAGCAGTACTTC; CDR3: CAISTTGADAYEQYF
J: TRBJ2-7; V: TRBV28; D: -; size: few; DNA: TGTGCCAGCAGTTCAGGGACACCCAACGAGCAGTACTTC; CDR3: CASSSGTPNEQYF
J: TRBJ1-1; V: TRBV6-5; D: -; size: -; DNA: TGTGCCAGCACCGTTAAGCGGGAGAACACTGAAGCTTTCTTT; CDR3: CASTVKRENTEAFF
J: TRBJ2-5; V: TRBV5-1; D: -; size: -; DNA: TGCGCCAGCAGCTTGGACGACATCCAAGAGACCCAGTACTTC; CDR3: CASSLDDIQETQYF
J: TRBJ2-3; V: TRBV30; D: TRBD1; size: -; DNA: TGTGCCTGGAGTTGGGGACAGGGACTGAGCACAGATACGCAGTATTTT; CDR3: CAWSWGQGLSTDTQYF
J: TRBJ1-1; V: TRBV5-1; D: -; size: few; DNA: TGCGCCAGCAGCTCCCTTTCAGGGAACACTGAAGCTTTCTTT; CDR3: CASSSLSGNTEAFF
J: TRBJ1-5; V: TRBV30; D: TRBD1; size: few; DNA: TGTGCCTGGGGAGGACAGGGCAATCAGCCCCAGCATTTT; CDR3: CAWGGQGNQPQHF
J: TRBJ2-7; V: TRBV29-1; D: TRBD1; size: few; DNA: TGCAGCGTTGTCGGACAGGGTTACGAGCAGTACTTC; CDR3: CSVVGQGYEQYF
J: TRBJ1-1; V: TRBV4-1; D: -; size: few; DNA: TGCGCCAGCAGCCAAGTCCCGAACACTGAAGCTTTCTTT; CDR3: CASSQVPNTEAFF
J: TRBJ1-4; V: TRBV6-6; D: -; size: few; DNA: TGTGCCAGCAGTCGAGGGGAAAAACTGTTTTTT; CDR3: CASSRGEKLFF
J: TRBJ2-5; V: TRBV19; D: -; size: -; DNA: TGTGCCAGTAGTATGGAGGGACTCAAGGAGACCCAGTACTTC; CDR3: CASSMEGLKETQYF
J: TRBJ1-1; V: TRBV13; D: -; size: few; DNA: TGTGCCAGCAGCTTAGTTGGCAGGGAGAGAGCTTTCTTT; CDR3: CASSLVGRERAFF
J: TRBJ2-7; V: TRBV29-1; D: TRBD2; size: few; DNA: TGCAGCGGGTTGCGGGGGAACGAGCAGTACTTC; CDR3: CSGLRGNEQYF
J: TRBJ2-2; V: TRBV6-1; D: -; size: few; DNA: TGTGCCAGCAGTGAAGGCCCAGCCAACACCGGGGAGCTGTTTTTT; CDR3: CASSEGPANTGELFF
J: TRBJ2-5; V: TRBV12-5; D: -; size: few; DNA: TGTGCTAGTGGTTTGGGGCGGGCCCAGTACTTC; CDR3: CASGLGRAQYF
J: TRBJ2-1; V: TRBV29-1; D: -; size: -; DNA: TGCAGCGTTTCAAGATCCTACAATGAGCAGTTCTTC; CDR3: CSVSRSYNEQFF
J: TRBJ2-5; V: TRBV7-2; D: TRBD2; size: few; DNA: TGTGCCAGCAGCCGAAGCGGGGGAGGCGAGACCCAGTACTTC; CDR3: CASSRSGGGETQYF
J: TRBJ2-3; V: TRBV30; D: -; size: -; DNA: TGTGCCTGGAGTACTTCACCACTCTTTAAAGCCGATACGCAGTATTTT; CDR3: CAWSTSPLFKADTQYF
J: TRBJ1-1; V: TRBV7-9; D: -; size: few; DNA: TGTGCCAGCAGCTTAGAACAGCCCATGTTCAGTGCTTTCTTT; CDR3: CASSLEQPMFSAFF
J: TRBJ2-2; V: TRBV2; D: TRBD1; size: few; DNA: TGTGCCAGCAGGAGGTCAGGGGGAAACACCGGGGAGCTGTTTTTT; CDR3: CASRRSGGNTGELFF
J: TRBJ2-7; V: TRBV2; D: -; size: -; DNA: TGTGCCAGCAGTGAACGACGGCCCTACGAGCAGTACTTC; CDR3: CASSERRPYEQYF
J: TRBJ2-3; V: TRBV10-3; D: TRBD2; size: few; DNA: TGTGCCATCGCCCTTGGAGCGGGGGGTTTCACAGATACGCAGTATTTT; CDR3: CAIALGAGGFTDTQYF
J: TRBJ1-1; V: TRBV9; D: -; size: -; DNA: TGTGCCAGCAGCGTAGGATCGGGGAACGCTGAAGCTTTCTTT; CDR3: CASSVGSGNAEAFF
J: TRBJ2-1; V: TRBV9; D: TRBD2; size: -; DNA: TGTGCCAGCAGCGACAGCGGGACTAGCTTTAATGAGCAGTTCTTC; CDR3: CASSDSGTSFNEQFF
J: TRBJ1-2; V: TRBV7-9; D: TRBD1; size: few; DNA: TGTGCCAGCAGCACCGGGACAGGGGGTGGCTACACCTTC; CDR3: CASSTGTGGGYTF
J: TRBJ2-1; V: TRBV30; D: -; size: few; DNA: TGTGCCTGGAGTGTAAAATCCGGTGGATTCTACAATGAGCAGTTCTTC; CDR3: CAWSVKSGGFYNEQFF
J: TRBJ2-7; V: TRBV11-2; D: -; size: -; DNA: TGTGCCAGCAGCTTAGCACAGGTTTCCTACGAGCAGTACTTC; CDR3: CASSLAQVSYEQYF
J: TRBJ2-6; V: TRBV10-3; D: -; size: few; DNA: TGTGCCATCAGTGATCTCAAGCTTATCGCTGGGGCCAACGTCCTGACTTTC; CDR3: CAISDLKLIAGANVLTF
J: TRBJ2-1; V: TRBV5-1; D: TRBD2; size: few; DNA: TGCGCCAGCACCCCAGCGGGGTCCGACAATGAGCAGTTCTTC; CDR3: CASTPAGSDNEQFF
J: TRBJ1-2; V: TRBV5-6; D: TRBD1; size: few; DNA: TGTGCCAGCAGCTCCGGACAGGGGTATTATGGCTACACCTTC; CDR3: CASSSGQGYYGYTF
J: TRBJ2-6; V: TRBV9; D: TRBD1; size: few; DNA: TGTGCCAGCAGCGTATGGGACAGGGAGGCCTCTGGGGCCAACGTCCTGACTTTC; CDR3: CASSVWDREASGANVLTF
J: TRBJ2-4; V: TRBV5-4; D: -; size: -; DNA: TGTGCCAGCAGCTTGGCCCCAGAGAGAAACATTCAGTACTTC; CDR3: CASSLAPERNIQYF
J: TRBJ2-2; V: TRBV11-2; D: -; size: -; DNA: TGTGCCAGCAGTCGGGGGCACGCGAACACCGGGGAGCTGTTTTTT; CDR3: CASSRGHANTGELFF
J: TRBJ1-1; V: TRBV5-4; D: TRBD1; size: few; DNA: TGTGCCAGCAGGAAAGGGACAGATTTTAACACTGAAGCTTTCTTT; CDR3: CASRKGTDFNTEAFF
J: TRBJ1-1; V: TRBV6-5; D: TRBD1; size: few; DNA: TGTGCCAGCAGCAGACTCGAGGGGGCGAACACTGAAGCTTTCTTT; CDR3: CASSRLEGANTEAFF
J: TRBJ2-1; V: TRBV25-1; D: -; size: few; DNA: TGTGCCATCTCCGGCATAGACCGATCGGATGAGCAGTTCTTC; CDR3: CAISGIDRSDEQFF
J: TRBJ1-6; V: TRBV6-5; D: -; size: -; DNA: TGTGCCAGCAAGAGGGAGGCTGGTTCACCCCTCCACTTT; CDR3: CASKREAGSPLHF
J: TRBJ1-3; V: TRBV25-1; D: -; size: -; DNA: TGTGCCAGCAGTGAATTGGAGACCTCTGGAAACACCATATATTTT; CDR3: CASSELETSGNTIYF
J: TRBJ1-5; V: TRBV7-2; D: -; size: few; DNA: TGTGCCAGCAGCTTAGCTCCCAATAGCAATCAGCCCCAGCATTTT; CDR3: CASSLAPNSNQPQHF
J: TRBJ2-3; V: TRBV6-4; D: TRBD2; size: -; DNA: TGTGCCAGCCGCGGGGGGGCCGCGGATACGCAGTATTTT; CDR3: CASRGGAADTQYF
J: TRBJ2-5; V: TRBV2; D: TRBD1; size: few; DNA: TGTGCCAGCAGGTCAGGGGGCTGGGAGACCCAGTACTTC; CDR3: CASRSGGWETQYF
J: TRBJ2-7; V: TRBV6-5; D: -; size: few; DNA: TGTGCCAGCAGTTACACGAACGGCTACGAGCAGTACTTC; CDR3: CASSYTNGYEQYF
J: TRBJ2-7; V: TRBV6-6; D: -; size: -; DNA: TGTGCCAGCAGTTACTCGAGAAGCCACGAGCAGTACTTC; CDR3: CASSYSRSHEQYF
J: TRBJ2-1; V: TRBV11-3; D: -; size: -; DNA: TGTGCCAGCAGCCGGGACATCAGCCCCTACAATGAGCAGTTCTTC; CDR3: CASSRDISPYNEQFF